This entry lists 19 T cell receptor beta chains sequenced from one sample in a study of shared T cell receptors in the human thymus. Here immunoSEQ multiplex PCR was the method, and the copy in TCRdb shows in-frame clones only, minus some. The profile shows roughly 500,000 clones, approximately 80% of them singletons. The sample was also reused in another study, on human thymus T cells.

The sample consisted of thymocytes. The receptors were sampled from a boy under three years old with a congenital heart defect.

This rearrangement joins TRBV7-2 to TRBJ2-5; 11 positions agree with TRBD2. The V gene's germline CDR1 is SGHTA and CDR2 FQGNSA. With 2 bases clipped from V and 2 bases from J, the junction kept 4 bases outside the gene matches. The CDR3 sequence is 16 residues long. CDR3 residues: CASSLRLAGIQETQYF. As DNA, the CDR3 is TGTGCCAGCAGCTTAAGACTAGCGGGAATTCAAGAGACCCAGTACTTC. Looking up the rest from reference TRBV7-2 and TRBJ2-5 gives the full variable domain: GAGVSQSPSNKVTEKGKDVELRCDPISGHTALYWYRQSLGQGLEFLIYFQGNSAPDKSGLPSDRFSAERTGGSVSTLTIQRTQQEDSAVYLCASSLRLAGIQETQYFGPGTRLLVL.

This clone showed up just once. The rearrangement links TRBV9 to TRBJ2-7; a possible D gene is TRBD2 (5 bases). The germline V gene encodes CDR1 SGDLS and CDR2 YYNGEE. The CDR3 extends over 11 amino acids. The CDR3 here is CGGRSSYEQYF. The CDR3 bases are TGTGGAGGGAGAAGCTCCTACGAGCAGTACTTC.

This clone showed up just once. The V gene is TRBV4-3, the J gene TRBJ2-1; 11 nucleotides align to TRBD2. Germline trimming cut 10 bases from V and 7 bases from J; bases unmatched to any gene: 9. CDR1 and CDR2 from the germline V gene are LGHNA and YSLEER. This CDR3 contains 14 residues. CDR3: CATSSGRARNEQFF. The DNA of the CDR3 is TGCGCCACCAGTAGCGGGAGGGCGCGGAATGAGCAGTTCTTC.

The chain is built from TRBV7-2 and TRBJ2-5, with 15 bases that match TRBD2. The junction had 12 bases not matched to a gene; V was cut back by 5 bases and J by 2 bases. Germline CDR1 and CDR2: SGHTA and FQGNSA. This CDR3 comprises 19 residues. In DNA, the CDR3 is TGTGCCAGCAGCACCTATTCGGGACTAGCGGGAGGTCTACAAGAGACCCAGTACTTC. Translation: CASSTYSGLAGGLQETQYF.

There are a few counts of this clone. CDR3 nucleotides: TGCGCCAGCAGCCAAGATCTCAGGGGGAACACTGAAGCTTTCTTT. It is translated as CASSQDLRGNTEAFF. The chain is built from TRBV4-3 and TRBJ1-1, with D possibly being TRBD1 (6 bases). The CDR3 runs 15 residues. The ends were cut back, 0 bases at V and 1 base at J, with 9 bases in the middle. The V gene's germline CDR1 is LGHNA and CDR2 YSLEER.

This clone was counted a single time. The chain employs TRBV7-2 and TRBJ1-2; 7 nucleotides line up with TRBD1. The germline gives CDR1 SGHTA, CDR2 FQGNSA. The CDR3 is 18 residues long. The V and J ends lost 4 bases and 3 bases, in that order; junction bases with no gene match: 17. DNA for the CDR3: TGTGCCAGCAGCTATAGACCGGGACAGCATAAACCCCACTATGGCTACACCTTC. The encoded protein is CASSYRPGQHKPHYGYTF.

The chain has TRBV14 and TRBJ1-1, with 11 bases fitting TRBD1. With V trimmed by 0 bases and J by 5 bases, 14 bases remained unmatched. Looked up from germline, CDR1 is SGHDN and CDR2 is FVKESK. The CDR3 extends over 19 amino acids. The CDR3 is CASSQDTIGGQGVGTEAFF. The CDR3 bases are TGTGCCAGCAGCCAAGATACGATCGGGGGACAGGGGGTCGGAACTGAAGCTTTCTTT.

This rearrangement joins TRBV13 to TRBJ2-5; 8 positions match TRBD2. Trimming at V came to 5 bases and at J to 1 base, leaving 6 bases not matched to a gene. Germline assignment: CDR1 PRHDT and CDR2 FYEKMQ (reference sequence). The CDR3 covers 15 residues. The chain's CDR3 is CASSTLAGPQETQYF. The CDR3 DNA reads as TGTGCCAGCAGCACGCTAGCGGGCCCCCAAGAGACCCAGTACTTC.

Only a few counts were recorded for this clone. The chain combines TRBV30 with TRBJ2-7; TRBD1 agrees at 8 bases. Germline assignment: CDR1 GTSNPN and CDR2 SVGIG (reference sequence). The CDR3 spans 15 residues. The J segment lost 0 bases and the V segment lost 2 bases, leaving 6 bases of the junction unmatched. The CDR3 reads CAWSCGTGNSYEQYF. For the CDR3, the DNA is TGTGCCTGGAGTTGTGGGACAGGCAACTCCTACGAGCAGTACTTC.

J is TRBJ1-3 and V is TRBV30, with a weak D call TRBD1 (5 bases). Germline CDR1 reads GTSNPN; CDR2 reads SVGIG (reference sequence). The CDR3 extends over 17 amino acids. Trimming cost V 2 bases and J 0 bases, with 17 bases left between them. The CDR3 sequence: CAWSNQGTWDSGNTIYF. As DNA, the CDR3 is TGTGCCTGGAGTAACCAGGGTACGTGGGACTCTGGAAACACCATATATTTT.

This chain uses TRBV12-5 with TRBJ2-3; D may be TRBD2 (5 bases). There are 16 residues in the CDR3. V gave up 4 bases and J gave up 3 bases, with 17 bases separating them. Germline V gene sequence: CDR1 LGHNT, CDR2 FRNRAP. CDR3 sequence reads: CASGWRSSLVTDTQYF. The CDR3 coding sequence is TGTGCTAGTGGTTGGCGATCTAGCTTGGTAACAGATACGCAGTATTTT.

In this sample, this clone turned up once. The chain couples TRBV18 to TRBJ2-7; TRBD1 aligns across 11 bases. In germline, CDR1 is KGHSH, CDR2 LQKENI. V lost 4 bases and J lost 5; bases outside the gene matches: 7. This CDR3 region has 15 residues. The CDR3 loop is CASSHRDRGSHEQYF. As DNA, the CDR3 is TGTGCCAGCTCACATAGGGACAGGGGGTCCCACGAGCAGTACTTC.

The rearrangement links TRBV7-9 to TRBJ2-7, with a possible D match to TRBD1 (5 bases). Germline V gives CDR1 SEHNR, CDR2 FQNEAQ (reference sequence). The length of the CDR3 is 14 residues. V was cut by 3 bases and J by 5 bases, with 14 bases left in between. CDR3 nucleotides: TGTGCCAGCAGCTTCAATCAGGGAACCCACGAGCAGTACTTC. It codes for CASSFNQGTHEQYF.

This chain uses TRBV11-2 with TRBJ1-1; 9 bases line up with TRBD1. The length of the CDR3 is 16 residues. Germline V gene lookup returns CDR1 SGHAT and CDR2 FQNNGV. V was pared by 5 bases and J by 4 bases, with 11 bases of the junction left unmatched. The CDR3 DNA reads as TGTGCCAGCAGCCCGTGGGACAGGGAGATGGGCACTGAAGCTTTCTTT. Translated: CASSPWDREMGTEAFF.

The V call is TRBV2, the J call TRBJ2-3, with TRBD2 identical over 9 bases. Germline V lookup: CDR1 SNHLY, CDR2 FYNNEI. With 10 bases clipped from V and 2 bases from J, the junction kept 10 bases outside the gene matches. This CDR3 is built from 15 residues. DNA of the CDR3: TGTGCCACCCCCGGGACTAGCCCTTTCACAGATACGCAGTATTTT. This encodes CATPGTSPFTDTQYF. Combining the CDR3 with reference TRBV2 and TRBJ2-3 gives the whole variable domain EPEVTQTPSHQVTQMGQEVILRCVPISNHLYFYWYRQILGQKVEFLVSFYNNEISEKSEIFDDQFSVERPDGSNFTLKIRSTKLEDSAMYFCATPGTSPFTDTQYFGPGTRLTVL.

This clone was seen only a few times. The chain carries TRBV30 and TRBJ2-7, with 12 bases identical to TRBD2. Germline V gene data show CDR1 as GTSNPN and CDR2 as SVGIG (reference sequence). The CDR3 runs to 15 residues. V was clipped by 2 bases and J by 6 bases; unmatched bases: 8. The CDR3 spells CAWSRRTSGKGEQYF. As DNA, the CDR3 is TGTGCCTGGAGTAGACGGACTAGCGGGAAGGGCGAGCAGTACTTC. The variable domain in full, completed from reference TRBV30 and TRBJ2-7, reads SQTIHQWPATLVQPVGSPLSLECTVEGTSNPNLYWYRQAAGRGLQLLFYSVGIGQISSEVPQNLSASRPQDRQFILSSKKLLLSDSGFYLCAWSRRTSGKGEQYFGPGTRLTVT.

This chain connects TRBV28 to TRBJ1-5; 8 bases are shared with TRBD1. This CDR3 is 15 amino acids long. V shed 6 bases and J 3 bases; nucleotides not matched to a gene: 7. Germline lookup yields CDR1 MDHEN and CDR2 SYDVKM. The CDR3: CASSPGQGNNQPQHF. DNA for the CDR3: TGTGCCAGCAGCCCTGGACAGGGTAACAATCAGCCCCAGCATTTT.

The chain combines TRBV4-3 with TRBJ1-5; TRBD1 matches at 7 bases. The germline V gene has CDR1 LGHNA and CDR2 YSLEER. This CDR3 is 19 amino acids long. V trimming: 0 bases; J trimming: 2 bases; junction bases outside the gene matches: 13. DNA of the CDR3: TGCGCCAGCAGCCAAGATTTTGACAGGGCGGTCGCGGGCAATCAGCCCCAGCATTTT. It translates to CASSQDFDRAVAGNQPQHF.

The genes are TRBV6-1 and TRBJ2-7; no clear D. V was clipped by 4 bases and J by 4 bases, with 17 bases between them. Germline lookup yields CDR1 MNHNS and CDR2 SASEGT. The CDR3 loop spans 15 amino acids. CDR3 in amino acids: CASSGESVPFYEQYF. As DNA, the CDR3 is TGTGCCAGCAGTGGCGAGAGTGTCCCCTTTTACGAGCAGTACTTC.